The source of this T cell receptor (beta chain) is a study of blood T cell repertoires in COVID-19 (dated by TCRdb to between 2020 and 2021). Broadly, across the study: Collaborator samples came from the United States, Italy and Spain and covered acute and convalescent phases of COVID-19. The prospective study material was composed of cDNA or gDNA derived from T cells, B-cell-depleted T cells, or PBMCs. The dataset comprised deeply sampled blood TCRbeta repertoires from subjects exposed to, actively infected with, or recovered from COVID-19. A freely available public database, intended as a resource for researchers studying the immune response to SARS-CoV-2, is where the repertoires were released. The samples were drawn from the first 160 participants of the ongoing ImmuneRACE study and from 1,254 subjects provided by 6 global collaborators. The sample metadata nearly always contained a de-identified subject ID, COVID-19 status, age in years and sex. Where HLA class I and class II types were available, the types were taken from metadata supplied by the sample provider, not from assay-based typing. Overall study results and their limits: The amount of clinical and demographic metadata varied by source and participant and was provided uncurated.

With regard to this clone: There is no known antigen for this receptor. Within one base of it there is no much larger clone, and no base qualities were kept.

TCRbeta CDR3 regions were amplified from genomic DNA by means of the immunoSEQ Assay, a bias-controlled multiplex PCR. Per the source publication's procedure: The number of nucleated cells in each sample was estimated by amplification of reference gene primers within the assay. Sequence reads were collapsed and filtered to measure the absolute abundance of every unique TCRbeta CDR3 rearrangement. For each sample, productive Simpson clonality was calculated as the square root of Simpson's diversity index across productive rearrangements. Not all clones reach the TCRdb copy of this immuneACCESS table, which keeps in-frame sequences only. Checked studies attribute under half of the gap to unresolved V genes and leave the rest unexplained. V and J calls and clone size are copied from that table; D and trimming were computed from the DNA. The sample table lists 65,000 or so clones, 70% to 85% of them with a count of one. Jointly, the top ten make up about 3.2% of the sample.

Each collaborating institution followed its own protocols to collect whole blood in K2EDTA tubes. Collaborator samples were shipped for TCRbeta analysis as frozen whole blood, isolated PBMCs, or DNA extracted from either sample type. The CDR3, from cysteine to phenylalanine, totals 17 residues. CDR3 DNA only is kept here, 51 bases in frame from base 1. The CDR1 and CDR2 encoded by the germline V gene are SGHRS and YFSETQ. Ends trimmed: V by 4 bases, J by 2 bases; bases unmatched to a gene: 7. The source is a man aged 55 to 70 with acute or convalescent COVID-19. Material for sequencing was peripheral blood. The chain couples TRBV5-1 to TRBJ2-2; 11 central bases correspond to TRBD2. The DNA sequence is as follows: TGCGCCAGCAGCCCCTATAGCGGGGGGGCAAACACCGGGGAGCTGTTTTTT. Protein translation: CASSPYSGGANTGELFF.